These T cell receptor beta chains were read from a single sample in a study of cytomegalovirus exposure and HLA in healthy donors. Using immunoSEQ multiplex PCR, the repertoire was profiled, and TCRdb retains in-frame clones only, with some absent. The sample has under 95,000 clones, under 80% seen once; the top ten hold roughly 1.9%. The material sequenced was PBMCs. The source of these receptors is a boy aged 5-17 years in good health and CMV-seronegative. The CDR3 runs from the conserved cysteine through the conserved F or W. The D gene is left open where the match is weak. A row's size may be missing; if present it is once, few, many or a size class.

size: .
length: 15
D: .
J: TRBJ1-5
V: TRBV7-2
DNA: TGTGCCAGCAGCCCTAGGACAGTAGGCAATCAGCCCCAGCATTTT
CDR3: CASSPRTVGNQPQHF

size: .
length: 14
D: .
J: TRBJ2-7
V: TRBV21-1
DNA: TGTGCCAGCAGCAAACTCCGCGCTCGGGGGGAGCAGTACTTC
CDR3: CASSKLRARGEQYF

size: few
length: 14
D: .
J: TRBJ1-1
V: TRBV7-9
DNA: TGTGCCAGCAGCTTACATGAGGGGAACACTGAAGCTTTCTTT
CDR3: CASSLHEGNTEAFF

size: once
length: 13
D: TRBD1
J: TRBJ1-2
V: TRBV6-5
DNA: TGTGCCAGCAGTTCCACAGGGGCGGGCGGCTACACCTTC
CDR3: CASSSTGAGGYTF

size: .
length: 12
D: .
J: TRBJ1-2
V: TRBV6-6
DNA: TGTGCCAGCAGGTCGGTCAACTATGGCTACACCTTC
CDR3: CASRSVNYGYTF

size: .
length: 14
D: .
J: TRBJ1-1
V: TRBV6-5
DNA: TGTGCCAGCACCAGGGTCGGCGGGAGCACTGAAGCTTTCTTT
CDR3: CASTRVGGSTEAFF

size: .
length: 12
D: .
J: TRBJ1-1
V: TRBV15
DNA: TGTGCCACCAGCAGAGATATGGGGCGAGCTTTCTTT
CDR3: CATSRDMGRAFF

size: .
length: 16
D: TRBD2
J: TRBJ2-1
V: TRBV25-1
DNA: TGTGCCAGCAGTGAATATACTAGCGGGAGGTTCAATGAGCAGTTCTTC
CDR3: CASSEYTSGRFNEQFF

size: once
length: 13
D: .
J: TRBJ2-7
V: TRBV25-1
DNA: TGTGCCAGCAGGGCATCTAGCTCCTACGAGCAGTACTTC
CDR3: CASRASSSYEQYF

size: few
length: 14
D: TRBD2
J: TRBJ2-7
V: TRBV18
DNA: TGTGCCAGCTCACCGGGCGGGGGAGCCTACGAGCAGTACTTC
CDR3: CASSPGGGAYEQYF

size: .
length: 13
D: TRBD1
J: TRBJ1-2
V: TRBV2
DNA: TGTGCCAGCAGGGACAGGGGAAACTATGGCTACACCTTC
CDR3: CASRDRGNYGYTF

size: once
length: 14
D: TRBD2
J: TRBJ2-7
V: TRBV30
DNA: TGTGCCTGGAAGCGGATAGCGGGAGCAGAGGAGCAGTACTTC
CDR3: CAWKRIAGAEEQYF

size: .
length: 13
D: TRBD1
J: TRBJ1-2
V: TRBV5-1
DNA: TGCGCCAGCAGCTACGACAGGGAACATGGCTACACCTTC
CDR3: CASSYDREHGYTF

size: .
length: 14
D: .
J: TRBJ2-5
V: TRBV4-1
DNA: TGCGCCAGCAGCCAAGAGGGGGCTACGGAGACCCAGTACTTC
CDR3: CASSQEGATETQYF

size: .
length: 14
D: .
J: TRBJ2-5
V: TRBV6-1
DNA: TGTGCCAGCAGGCCTCAGGGCCTCCAAGAGACCCAGTACTTC
CDR3: CASRPQGLQETQYF

size: once
length: 13
D: .
J: TRBJ1-1
V: TRBV29-1
DNA: TGCAGCGTTGAAGCAGGACAAAACACTGAAGCTTTCTTT
CDR3: CSVEAGQNTEAFF

size: few
length: 16
D: .
J: TRBJ1-4
V: TRBV14
DNA: TGTGCCAGCAGCCAAGATTTACGACAGTCTAATGAAAAACTGTTTTTT
CDR3: CASSQDLRQSNEKLFF

size: .
length: 15
D: TRBD2
J: TRBJ2-7
V: TRBV11-2
DNA: TGTGCCAGCAGCTTATCTAGCGGGGGAGTCTACGAGCAGTACTTC
CDR3: CASSLSSGGVYEQYF

size: few
length: 14
D: .
J: TRBJ1-5
V: TRBV7-6
DNA: TGTGCCAGCAGCTTAGTTCTGGGACAACAGCCCCAGCATTTT
CDR3: CASSLVLGQQPQHF

size: .
length: 14
D: .
J: TRBJ1-5
V: TRBV5-4
DNA: TGTGCCAGCAGCTGGGGGGGACTTAATCAGCCCCAGCATTTT
CDR3: CASSWGGLNQPQHF

size: few
length: 13
D: .
J: TRBJ2-1
V: TRBV9
DNA: TGTGCCAGCAGCAGGCCGGACAGCCATGAGCAGTTCTTC
CDR3: CASSRPDSHEQFF

size: few
length: 15
D: .
J: TRBJ2-5
V: TRBV25-1
DNA: TGTGCCAGCAGTGAATGGGGGCAGCCTCAAGAGACCCAGTACTTC
CDR3: CASSEWGQPQETQYF

size: .
length: 14
D: .
J: TRBJ1-2
V: TRBV9
DNA: TGTGCCAGCACCCCAGGGACCCTCAGGGGTGGCTACACCTTC
CDR3: CASTPGTLRGGYTF

size: few
length: 13
D: .
J: TRBJ1-1
V: TRBV9
DNA: TGTGCCAGCAGGCGGGAACTGAACACTGAAGCTTTCTTT
CDR3: CASRRELNTEAFF

size: .
length: 14
D: .
J: TRBJ1-5
V: TRBV19
DNA: TGTGCCAGTAAGAAGGGGGATAGCAATCAGCCCCAGCATTTT
CDR3: CASKKGDSNQPQHF

size: .
length: 13
D: TRBD1
J: TRBJ2-7
V: TRBV29-1
DNA: TGCAGCGTGGCAGGCAGGGGGCCCTACGAGCAGTACTTC
CDR3: CSVAGRGPYEQYF

size: .
length: 17
D: TRBD1
J: TRBJ2-1
V: TRBV13
DNA: TGTGCCAGCAGCTTCAATATGGGACAGCCGTCCTACAATGAGCAGTTCTTC
CDR3: CASSFNMGQPSYNEQFF

size: .
length: 15
D: .
J: TRBJ1-5
V: TRBV5-1
DNA: TGCGCCAGCAGCCCCAGGGAGGGGAGCAATCAGCCCCAGCATTTT
CDR3: CASSPREGSNQPQHF

size: .
length: 15
D: TRBD2
J: TRBJ2-3
V: TRBV7-9
DNA: TGTGCCAGCCGAAAACTCGGGGGGTTCACAGATACGCAGTATTTT
CDR3: CASRKLGGFTDTQYF

size: once
length: 13
D: TRBD1
J: TRBJ2-7
V: TRBV30
DNA: TGTGCCTTATGGGACAGGGGGAAATACGAGCAGTACTTC
CDR3: CALWDRGKYEQYF

size: .
length: 15
D: .
J: TRBJ2-1
V: TRBV4-1
DNA: TGCGCCAGCAGCCAAGCTGAAGTCGGGTACAATGAGCAGTTCTTC
CDR3: CASSQAEVGYNEQFF

size: few
length: 14
D: .
J: TRBJ2-3
V: TRBV28
DNA: TGTGCCAGCAGTGGGGCCCTACGCACAGATACGCAGTATTTT
CDR3: CASSGALRTDTQYF

size: .
length: 16
D: .
J: TRBJ1-1
V: TRBV21-1
DNA: TGTGCCAGCAGCAAAGCAACAGGCCCCGAGAACACTGAAGCTTTCTTT
CDR3: CASSKATGPENTEAFF

size: few
length: 16
D: TRBD1
J: TRBJ2-6
V: TRBV19
DNA: TGTGCCAGTAGGCCTCCAGACAGGGCCGGGGCCAACGTCCTGACTTTC
CDR3: CASRPPDRAGANVLTF

size: .
length: 16
D: TRBD1
J: TRBJ2-5
V: TRBV30
DNA: TGTGCCTGGAGTGGTCAACAGGGGGCGATTGGGGAGACCCAGTACTTC
CDR3: CAWSGQQGAIGETQYF

size: .
length: 16
D: TRBD1
J: TRBJ1-5
V: TRBV28
DNA: TGTGCCAGCAGAGGATCATCCGACAGGGGCAAACAGCCCCAGCATTTT
CDR3: CASRGSSDRGKQPQHF

size: .
length: 13
D: .
J: TRBJ1-1
V: TRBV19
DNA: TGTGCCAGTAGTCTCGGGGGGCCCACTGAAGCTTTCTTT
CDR3: CASSLGGPTEAFF

size: .
length: 15
D: TRBD1
J: TRBJ2-7
V: TRBV5-1
DNA: TGCGCCAGCAGCCCCGGGGGACAGGTACCCTACGAGCAGTACTTC
CDR3: CASSPGGQVPYEQYF

size: .
length: 15
D: TRBD1
J: TRBJ1-2
V: TRBV6-5
DNA: TGTGCCAGCAGTTATACAACAGGGGGCGGTTATGGCTACACCTTC
CDR3: CASSYTTGGGYGYTF

size: once
length: 15
D: TRBD1
J: TRBJ1-2
V: TRBV28
DNA: TGTGCCAGCAGGAGGACCGGGACAGGGAACTATGGCTACACCTTC
CDR3: CASRRTGTGNYGYTF

size: .
length: 13
D: .
J: TRBJ2-7
V: TRBV5-1
DNA: TGCGCCAGCAGCCGCGAGAACTCCTACGAGCAGTACTTC
CDR3: CASSRENSYEQYF

size: .
length: 12
D: .
J: TRBJ2-3
V: TRBV29-1
DNA: TGCAGCGTTGAGGGGGACTCAGATACGCAGTATTTT
CDR3: CSVEGDSDTQYF

size: .
length: 15
D: TRBD1
J: TRBJ2-7
V: TRBV6-5
DNA: TGTGCCAGCAGTTCCCCGACAGGGGCGCCCTACGAGCAGTACTTC
CDR3: CASSSPTGAPYEQYF

size: .
length: 15
D: .
J: TRBJ2-2
V: TRBV6-5
DNA: TGTGCCAGCAGTAAAAATGTGAGGCAAACCGGGGAGCTGTTTTTT
CDR3: CASSKNVRQTGELFF

size: .
length: 16
D: .
J: TRBJ1-1
V: TRBV5-6
DNA: TGTGCCAGCAGCTTGGTTGGGGGACACCAGAACACTGAAGCTTTCTTT
CDR3: CASSLVGGHQNTEAFF

size: .
length: 14
D: TRBD1
J: TRBJ1-5
V: TRBV28
DNA: TGTGCCAGCAAGACGACAGGGCCACAAAGGCCCCAGCATTTT
CDR3: CASKTTGPQRPQHF

size: .
length: 15
D: .
J: TRBJ2-7
V: TRBV15
DNA: TGTGCCACCAGCAGAGGTTGGGGGGTCTCCTACGAGCAGTACTTC
CDR3: CATSRGWGVSYEQYF

size: .
length: 13
D: TRBD1
J: TRBJ1-2
V: TRBV5-1
DNA: TGCGCCAGCAGCCTCGGGACAGGGGTCGGCTACACCTTC
CDR3: CASSLGTGVGYTF

size: .
length: 13
D: TRBD1
J: TRBJ1-4
V: TRBV6-5
DNA: TGTGCCAGCAGCTGGGACAGGGGAGAAAAACTGTTTTTT
CDR3: CASSWDRGEKLFF

size: few
length: 16
D: TRBD1
J: TRBJ2-2
V: TRBV18
DNA: TGTGCCAGCTCACCAACGACAGGGTGGAACACCGGGGAGCTGTTTTTT
CDR3: CASSPTTGWNTGELFF

size: .
length: 14
D: .
J: TRBJ1-5
V: TRBV28
DNA: TGTGCCAGCAGTTCCACGATTCGGGGGCAGCCCCAGCATTTT
CDR3: CASSSTIRGQPQHF

size: .
length: 13
D: .
J: TRBJ1-2
V: TRBV10-1
DNA: TGCGCCAGCAGTGCCGGGATCACCTATGGCTACACCTTC
CDR3: CASSAGITYGYTF

size: .
length: 16
D: .
J: TRBJ1-6
V: TRBV5-1
DNA: TGCGCCAGCAGCTTGGTACTCGCCGGCTATAATTCACCCCTCCACTTT
CDR3: CASSLVLAGYNSPLHF

size: .
length: 15
D: TRBD2
J: TRBJ2-1
V: TRBV28
DNA: TGTGCCAGCAGATATTATGCCCGGACTAGCAATGAGCAGTTCTTC
CDR3: CASRYYARTSNEQFF

size: .
length: 11
D: .
J: TRBJ1-1
V: TRBV6-5
DNA: TGTGCCAGCAGCGAACAGGGCCAAGCTTTCTTT
CDR3: CASSEQGQAFF

size: .
length: 14
D: .
J: TRBJ1-5
V: TRBV6-5
DNA: TGTGCCAGCAGTTCTCCGGCAGGGAATCAGCCCCAGCATTTT
CDR3: CASSSPAGNQPQHF

size: .
length: 13
D: .
J: TRBJ1-2
V: TRBV4-1
DNA: TGCGCCAGCAGCCAGCTATCCCCCTATGGCTACACCTTC
CDR3: CASSQLSPYGYTF

size: .
length: 15
D: .
J: TRBJ2-3
V: TRBV29-1
DNA: TGCAGCGTTGGTAGTGTCGGGAGTGGCACAGATACGCAGTATTTT
CDR3: CSVGSVGSGTDTQYF

size: .
length: 16
D: .
J: TRBJ1-4
V: TRBV4-3
DNA: TGCGCCAGCAGCCAAGGGTTAGACAGGACCAATGAAAAACTGTTTTTT
CDR3: CASSQGLDRTNEKLFF

size: once
length: 14
D: TRBD1
J: TRBJ1-2
V: TRBV5-1
DNA: TGCGCCAGCAGCGAAGACAGGGGGCTTGGCGGCTACACCTTC
CDR3: CASSEDRGLGGYTF